This TCR beta chain was observed in a study of glioma-infiltrating T cells. Study observations and caveats: Non-neoplastic patients had below-expected tissue-blood divergence, while all gliomas exceeded expectation. Tissue and blood shared very few CDR3 sequences.

Using RNA template, CDR3s of TCR alpha and beta were amplified with iRepertoire arm-PCR. One-step reverse transcription and amplification started from about 100-400 ng of tissue mRNA or PBMC total RNA. TCRdb redid the calling of the multiplex PCR reads with MiXCR, one entry per CDR3 protein. The data contain approximately 18,000 distinct CDR3 sequences, about three fifths of them seen just once; the ten biggest clones take up around 42%. The germline V gene encodes CDR1 SQVTM and CDR2 ANQGSEA. Trimming stripped 4 bases from V and 2 bases from J, with 18 bases between. The CDR3 contains 16 residues. This clonotype was seen at least ten times. Its antigen is unidentified.

The sequence was collected from a human donor with low-grade glioma or glioblastoma, undergoing nonglioma brain surgery, or in good health (not recorded which). The gene calls are TRBV29-1 and TRBJ1-5; weak D call: TRBD1 (5 bases). Sequences were obtained from glioma tissue, nonneoplastic brain tissue, or PBMCs (not recorded which). The CDR3 region is CSVGYGAMGGNQPQHF. The CDR3 coding sequence is TGCAGCGTTGGGTACGGCGCCATGGGGGGCAATCAGCCCCAGCATTTT. The full variable domain, its missing parts supplied by reference TRBV29-1 and TRBJ1-5, is SAVISQKPSRDICQRGTSLTIQCQVDSQVTMMFWYRQQPGQSLTLIATANQGSEATYESGFVIDKFPISRPNLTFSTLTVSNMSPEDSSIYLCSVGYGAMGGNQPQHFGDGTRLSIL.